A single sample is the source of the 28 T cell receptor beta chains below, sequenced in a study of cytomegalovirus exposure and HLA in healthy donors. The PCR had 60 Vbeta and 13 Jbeta primers. Data came from immunoSEQ multiplex PCR; TCRdb stores just in-frame clones and leaves some out. The sample includes about 180,000 clones, 79% of them seen just once. The sequenced sample consisted of PBMCs. These receptors originate from a woman aged 40-49 years in good health and CMV-seronegative.

This clone was seen once. V gene TRBV7-2 combines with J gene TRBJ2-5, with TRBD2 identical over 7 bases. This CDR3 is 15 amino acids long. V was pared by 1 base and J by 5 bases, with 7 bases of the junction left unmatched. Germline V CDR1 and CDR2: SGHTA, FQGNSA. CDR3 sequence: CASSLVVGGRETQYF. CDR3 sequence (DNA): TGTGCCAGCAGCTTAGTTGTGGGAGGGCGGGAGACCCAGTACTTC.

V is TRBV29-1 and J is TRBJ2-5; TRBD1 matches 9 bases. Germline CDR1 and CDR2: SQVTM and ANQGSEA. J gave up 2 bases and V 8 bases, and 6 bases lay outside the gene matches. The CDR3 spans 13 residues. CDR3 nucleotides: TGCAGCTTCCGGACAGGGGCTCAAGAGACCCAGTACTTC. It specifies CSFRTGAQETQYF.

This sequence joins TRBV9 and TRBJ2-3; TRBD2 matches 7 bases. Trimming at V came to 3 bases and at J to 2 bases, leaving 9 bases not matched to a gene. CDR3 length: 16 residues. Germline CDR1 reads SGDLS; CDR2 reads YYNGEE. The CDR3 DNA reads TGTGCCAGCAGCGCGATAGCGGGCGACATCACAGATACGCAGTATTTT. Amino acids: CASSAIAGDITDTQYF.

This sequence joins TRBV5-4 and TRBJ1-2; D gene uncertain. V lost 4 bases and J 3 bases, leaving 10 bases between the germline ends. The germline gives CDR1 SGHNT, CDR2 YYREEE (reference sequence). The CDR3 contains 13 residues. The CDR3 DNA sequence: TGTGCCAGCAGCCCTGACACCTACTATGGCTACACCTTC. It translates to CASSPDTYYGYTF.

The V gene is TRBV5-1, the J gene TRBJ2-5; 11 bases are a match to TRBD1. Germline CDR1 reads SGHRS; CDR2 reads YFSETQ. The V segment lost 4 bases and the J segment 5 bases; nucleotides outside the gene matches: 4. The CDR3 consists of 14 residues. In DNA form, the CDR3 reads TGCGCCAGCAGCCCCGGGACAGGGGGGGAGACCCAGTACTTC. As protein: CASSPGTGGETQYF.

This chain links TRBV5-4 with TRBJ1-6; D remains unclear. V lost 4 bases, J lost 0 bases, and 17 bases lay in between. From germline, CDR1 is SGHNT and CDR2 YYREEE (reference sequence). The CDR3 runs 18 residues. CDR3 region: CASSPNLGEDSYNSPLHF. The CDR3 DNA reads TGTGCCAGCAGCCCCAATCTGGGCGAAGACTCCTATAATTCACCCCTCCACTTT.

The V and J genes are TRBV29-1 and TRBJ1-2, with 7 positions matching TRBD1. Trimming at V came to 3 bases and at J to 8 bases, leaving 6 bases not matched to a gene. The CDR3 length is 12 residues. CDR1 is SQVTM and CDR2 is ANQGSEA in the germline V gene. The CDR3 DNA reads TGCAGCGTTGACGAGGGGGCCCTCGGCTACACCTTC. Translating gives CSVDEGALGYTF.

CDR3 DNA sequence: TGCGCCAGCAGCGCGAGCGGGGGGGGCCGGGATGAGCAGTTCTTC. Protein: CASSASGGGRDEQFF. The rearrangement joins TRBV5-1 to TRBJ2-1; TRBD2 matches at 10 bases. With 4 bases clipped from V and 8 bases from J, the junction kept 9 bases outside the gene matches. The CDR3 spans 15 residues. Per the germline V gene, CDR1 is SGHRS and CDR2 is YFSETQ. The full variable domain, with the rest looked up from reference TRBV5-1 and TRBJ2-1, is KAGVTQTPRYLIKTRGQQVTLSCSPISGHRSVSWYQQTPGQGLQFLFEYFSETQRNKGNFPGRFSGRQFSNSRSEMNVSTLELGDSALYLCASSASGGGRDEQFFGPGTRLTVL.

This clone has a single count. V gene TRBV5-1 combines with J gene TRBJ2-2, with no clear D. Trimming removed 0 bases at V and 1 base at J, with 13 bases between. Germline loops: CDR1 SGHRS, CDR2 YFSETQ. The CDR3 is made up of 17 amino acids. The CDR3 loop is CASSLDTAPMNTGELFF. The CDR3 DNA reads as TGCGCCAGCAGCTTGGATACCGCGCCCATGAACACCGGGGAGCTGTTTTTT.

V and J are TRBV2 and TRBJ2-5, with D hard to call. Near its end, the DNA agrees better with TRBJ2-7, so the J call may be wrong. From germline, CDR1 is SNHLY and CDR2 FYNNEI. The CDR3 spans 13 residues. CDR3 in DNA: TGTGCCAGCAGTGAAGCGGCAAACTACGAGCAGTACTTC. Translated: CASSEAANYEQYF.

This clone was counted a few times. V gene TRBV29-1 combines with J gene TRBJ2-3; TRBD1 matches at 12 bases. This CDR3 has 14 residues. The germline gives CDR1 SQVTM, CDR2 ANQGSEA. V lost 6 bases to trimming and J lost 4 bases; unmatched junction nucleotides: 5. The CDR3 protein is CSVSGTGGADTQYF. The CDR3 DNA follows: TGCAGCGTGTCCGGGACAGGGGGCGCAGATACGCAGTATTTT.

CDR3 in amino acids: CASSLSRQGIYGYTF. The CDR3 region has the DNA TGTGCCAGCAGTTTATCGAGACAGGGGATCTATGGCTACACCTTC. The V call is TRBV27, the J call TRBJ1-2; TRBD1 matches 8 bases. CDR3 length: 15 amino acids. Unmatched junction bases numbered 4, after V lost 0 bases and J lost 4 bases. Germline assignment: CDR1 MNHEY and CDR2 SMNVEV (reference sequence).

V usage is TRBV6-5 and J usage is TRBJ1-2, with 8 bases fitting TRBD1. This CDR3 has 14 residues. Unmatched junction bases numbered 6, after V lost 5 bases and J lost 4 bases. The germline CDR1 and CDR2 sequences are MNHEY and SVGAGI. CDR3 nucleotides: TGTGCCAGCAGTCCAGGGGGCGGGGGCTATGGCTACACCTTC. Its translation: CASSPGGGGYGYTF.

This chain uses TRBV9 with TRBJ2-7, with 9 bases that match TRBD1. V lost 4 bases to trimming and J lost 6 bases; unmatched junction nucleotides: 8. The CDR3 has 14 amino acids. Germline CDR1 is SGDLS and CDR2 is YYNGEE. The CDR3 reads CASSTRKTGGEQYF. CDR3 coding DNA: TGTGCCAGCAGCACCCGTAAGACAGGGGGCGAGCAGTACTTC.

This rearrangement joins TRBV7-2 to TRBJ2-7, with 7 bases lining up with TRBD2. CDR3 length: 15 residues. Per the germline V gene, CDR1 is SGHTA and CDR2 is FQGNSA. J was trimmed by 4 bases and V by 3 bases; bases with no gene match: 9. The CDR3 region is CASSLPSGKGYEQYF. Here the CDR3 DNA reads TGTGCCAGCAGCTTGCCCAGCGGGAAGGGATACGAGCAGTACTTC. Complete variable domain (other parts from reference TRBV7-2 and TRBJ2-7): GAGVSQSPSNKVTEKGKDVELRCDPISGHTALYWYRQSLGQGLEFLIYFQGNSAPDKSGLPSDRFSAERTGGSVSTLTIQRTQQEDSAVYLCASSLPSGKGYEQYFGPGTRLTVT.

The rearrangement uses TRBV5-6 and TRBJ1-2; D might be TRBD1 (6 bases). The CDR3 extends over 13 amino acids. V dropped 1 base and J dropped 6 bases, with 10 bases sitting between them. Germline V gene sequence: CDR1 SGHDT, CDR2 YYEEEE. The CDR3 DNA is TGTGCCAGCAGCTTGACTGGGACAAATGGCTACACCTTC. Translating gives CASSLTGTNGYTF.

The chain uses TRBV6-1 and TRBJ2-5; TRBD2 aligns across 10 bases. CDR1 and CDR2 (germline): MNHNS, SASEGT. V was pared by 0 bases and J by 2 bases, with 0 bases of the junction left unmatched. The CDR3 spans 15 residues. The CDR3: CASSEASGGQETQYF. CDR3 bases: TGTGCCAGCAGTGAAGCTAGCGGGGGGCAAGAGACCCAGTACTTC.

This chain connects TRBV27 to TRBJ1-2; no clear D gene. This CDR3 has 14 amino acids. Between the trimmed V and J ends, which lost 3 bases and 6 bases, there was a span of 14 bases. The germline V gene has CDR1 MNHEY and CDR2 SMNVEV (reference sequence). The CDR3 DNA reads as TGTGCCAGCAGTTTCCTCCCCCATCCGGATGGCTACACCTTC. Protein product: CASSFLPHPDGYTF.

The chain combines TRBV19 with TRBJ1-1; D gene unclear. CDR3 length equals 16 residues. Trimming took off 1 base at V and 6 bases at J, with 18 bases between the two ends. Germline V gene lookup returns CDR1 LNHDA and CDR2 SQIVND (reference sequence). This CDR3 is CASSIGGARGTAEAFF. DNA of the CDR3: TGTGCCAGTAGTATAGGGGGAGCCCGAGGAACCGCTGAAGCTTTCTTT.

The rearrangement links TRBV7-3 to TRBJ2-1, with D tentatively TRBD1 (6 bases). With 5 bases removed from V and 9 bases from J, the gap between germline ends came to 20 bases. Germline loops: CDR1 SGHTA, CDR2 FQGTGA. The CDR3 covers 15 residues. DNA of the CDR3: TGTGCCAGCAGCAAAAACAGGGTCGGGTTTGGTGAGCAGTTCTTC. Residues: CASSKNRVGFGEQFF.

This chain links TRBV19 with TRBJ2-5; tentatively, D is TRBD1 (6 bases). V dropped 5 bases and J dropped 8 bases, with 15 bases sitting between them. This CDR3 region has 13 residues. The germline V gene has CDR1 LNHDA and CDR2 SQIVND (reference sequence). CDR3: CASSPRTAGTQYF. Here the CDR3 DNA reads TGTGCCAGTAGTCCTCGGACAGCCGGCACCCAGTACTTC.

The chain carries TRBV5-6 and TRBJ2-7; 7 positions agree with TRBD2. V shed 0 bases and J 0 bases; nucleotides not matched to a gene: 3. Germline V CDR1 and CDR2: SGHDT, YYEEEE. The length of the CDR3 is 15 residues. The chain's CDR3 is CASSLAGGSSYEQYF. In DNA, the CDR3 is TGTGCCAGCAGCTTGGCGGGCGGGAGCTCCTACGAGCAGTACTTC.

A remark on this clone: This same CDR3 is encoded by further DNA sequences in the sample. The chain is built from TRBV7-2 and TRBJ2-1; 8 bases agree with TRBD1. Germline loops: CDR1 SGHTA, CDR2 FQGNSA. Trimming at V came to 3 bases and at J to 0 bases, leaving 1 base not matched to a gene. The CDR3 loop spans 15 amino acids. In nucleotides, the CDR3 is TGTGCCAGCAGCTTCGACAGGGGCTCCTACAATGAGCAGTTCTTC. It yields the protein CASSFDRGSYNEQFF.

The V gene is TRBV27, the J gene TRBJ2-2, with TRBD2 as a possible D gene (7 bases). Germline V gives CDR1 MNHEY, CDR2 SMNVEV (reference sequence). V was clipped by 3 bases and J by 7 bases, with 18 bases between them. This CDR3 comprises 16 residues. The DNA for the CDR3 is TGTGCCAGCAGTTTCTCGGGGGGCCGTGGGGGCGGGGAGCTGTTTTTT. Amino acids: CASSFSGGRGGGELFF.

The rearrangement uses TRBV2 and TRBJ2-3, with D possibly being TRBD1 (5 bases). Germline V gives CDR1 SNHLY, CDR2 FYNNEI. There are 13 residues in the CDR3. Trimming took 11 bases from V and 6 from J, leaving 18 bases between them. DNA of the CDR3: TGTGCCGGCATCCTAGGGGCCGTGGATACGCAGTATTTT. As protein: CAGILGAVDTQYF.

The chain carries TRBV27 and TRBJ2-7, with D maybe TRBD1 (6 bases). The CDR3 runs 13 residues. Trimming stripped 5 bases from V and 5 bases from J, with 13 bases between. Germline values: CDR1 MNHEY, CDR2 SMNVEV (reference sequence). The CDR3 DNA follows: TGTGCCAGCAGTCTGACAGGTTTAGACGAGCAGTACTTC. This translates into CASSLTGLDEQYF.

The chain's CDR3 is CASSPGVAGEWTGELFF. The CDR3 DNA reads as TGTGCCAGCAGCCCGGGGGTAGCGGGAGAATGGACCGGGGAGCTGTTTTTT. The V and J genes are TRBV7-3 and TRBJ2-2; 9 nucleotides match TRBD2. Germline V lookup: CDR1 SGHTA, CDR2 FQGTGA. Trimming at V came to 5 bases and at J to 5 bases, leaving 12 bases not matched to a gene. The CDR3 runs to 17 residues.

The V gene is TRBV5-1, the J gene TRBJ2-3; 8 positions match TRBD1. CDR1 SGHRS and CDR2 YFSETQ come from the germline V gene. CDR3 length: 15 amino acids. Trimming at V came to 3 bases and at J to 2 bases, leaving 5 bases not matched to a gene. In DNA form, the CDR3 reads TGCGCCAGCAGCTCCGGGACAGGACACACAGATACGCAGTATTTT. It yields the protein CASSSGTGHTDTQYF.